The 32 T cell receptor beta chains below were found in one sample sequenced in a study of blood T cell repertoires in COVID-19. Data came from immunoSEQ multiplex PCR; TCRdb stores just in-frame clones and leaves some out. The table includes about 220,000 clones, approximately 83% detected once. The specimen sequenced was PBMCs or T cells enriched from blood (not recorded which). The receptors shown here come from a woman aged 40-49 years who had been exposed to COVID-19.

This chain connects TRBV3-1 (or the pseudogene TRBV3-2) to TRBJ2-7, with TRBD1 as a possible D gene (5 bases). Germline CDR1 is LGHDT and CDR2 is YNNKEL (reference sequence). The CDR3 covers 13 residues. Trimming took off 2 bases at V and 4 bases at J, with 9 bases between the two ends. CDR3 in amino acids: CASSQQGNYEQYF. CDR3 nucleotides: TGTGCCAGCAGCCAACAGGGTAATTACGAGCAGTACTTC.

This clone was recorded a few times. The chain links TRBV7-2 to TRBJ1-1; a weak D match, TRBD1 (5 bases). Trimming pared 1 base from V and 2 bases from J, leaving 11 bases between. The germline V gene has CDR1 SGHTA and CDR2 FQGNSA. The CDR3 runs 15 residues. The CDR3 sequence is CASSLEGRDNTEAFF. The CDR3 bases are TGTGCCAGCAGCTTAGAGGGGAGGGACAACACTGAAGCTTTCTTT.

The chain links TRBV10-3 to TRBJ1-1; D may be TRBD1 (6 bases). V lost 6 bases to trimming and J lost 8 bases, with 16 bases between them. The CDR3 extends over 13 amino acids. The germline CDR1 and CDR2 sequences are ENHRY and SYGVKD. The CDR3 sequence is CAISPSQGSEAFF. Written as DNA, the CDR3 is TGTGCCATCAGCCCCTCACAGGGTTCAGAAGCTTTCTTT.

The chain combines TRBV12-5 with TRBJ2-7; D is unresolved. CDR3 length: 13 amino acids. CDR1 and CDR2 (germline): LGHNT, FRNRAP. The ends were cut back, 5 bases at V and 2 bases at J, with 10 bases in the middle. CDR3 residues: CASGLPSAYEQYF. CDR3 nucleotide sequence: TGTGCTAGTGGTCTGCCCTCGGCCTACGAGCAGTACTTC. Together with reference TRBV12-5 and TRBJ2-7, the CDR3 gives the full variable domain: DARVTQTPRHKVTEMGQEVTMRCQPILGHNTVFWYRQTMMQGLELLAYFRNRAPLDDSGMPKDRFSAEMPDATLATLKIQPSEPRDSAVYFCASGLPSAYEQYFGPGTRLTVT.

The rearrangement links TRBV9 to TRBJ1-3; the D gene is possibly TRBD1 (5 bases). V was clipped by 4 bases and J by 2 bases, with 13 bases between them. Germline V CDR1 and CDR2: SGDLS, YYNGEE. This CDR3 has 15 amino acids. The CDR3 protein is CASSPWGDAGNTIYF. In DNA, the CDR3 is TGTGCCAGCAGCCCTTGGGGGGACGCTGGAAACACCATATATTTT.

This clone is a singleton in its sample. V usage is TRBV12-5 and J usage is TRBJ2-7; TRBD2 might be the D (5 bases). The CDR3 covers 12 residues. Per germline, CDR1 LGHNT and CDR2 FRNRAP. Trimming removed 10 bases from V and 5 bases from J, with 15 bases in between. CDR3 DNA: TGTGCTACCTCTGGGTCCGGGGACGAGCAGTACTTC. This gives the protein CATSGSGDEQYF.

In regard to this clone: Other DNA sequences in this sample translate to the same CDR3. The chain couples TRBV10-3 to TRBJ2-7, with 8 bases fitting TRBD1. Germline trimming cut 4 bases from V and 2 bases from J; bases unmatched to any gene: 1. The CDR3 loop spans 13 amino acids. Looked up from germline, CDR1 is ENHRY and CDR2 is SYGVKD. This CDR3 reads CAISGGQAYEQYF. In nucleotides, the CDR3 is TGTGCCATCAGTGGGGGACAGGCCTACGAGCAGTACTTC.

The CDR3 DNA reads as TGTGCCAGCAGCGTTCCGACAGGGGGGAATGAAAAACTGTTTTTT. This gives the protein CASSVPTGGNEKLFF. The genes are TRBV5-4 and TRBJ1-4; 9 bases match TRBD1. The CDR3 has 15 amino acids. Germline V lookup: CDR1 SGHNT, CDR2 YYREEE (reference sequence). With 4 bases clipped from V and 5 bases from J, the junction kept 6 bases outside the gene matches.

V usage is TRBV18 and J usage is TRBJ2-2; 7 bases agree with TRBD1. Trimming at V came to 3 bases and at J to 1 base, leaving 5 bases not matched to a gene. The CDR3 has 16 residues. Germline-derived CDR1 and CDR2 are KGHSH and LQKENI. CDR3 in amino acids: CASSPMTGLNTGELFF. The CDR3 nucleotides are TGTGCCAGCTCACCGATGACAGGGTTGAACACCGGGGAGCTGTTTTTT.

The chain carries TRBV11-1 and TRBJ2-1, with unresolved D. Germline CDR1 SGHAT, CDR2 FQDESV (reference sequence). The V and J ends lost 6 bases and 5 bases respectively, with 5 bases between them. The CDR3 consists of 11 residues. For the CDR3, the DNA is TGTGCCAGCAGGGAGAACAATGAGCAGTTCTTC. It translates to CASRENNEQFF.

The chain couples TRBV7-2 to TRBJ2-5; perhaps TRBD1 as D (5 bases). CDR1 is SGHTA, CDR2 FQGNSA, per germline. V was clipped by 0 bases and J by 1 base, with 9 bases between them. This CDR3 region has 15 residues. CDR3 coding DNA: TGTGCCAGCAGCTTAGCTAGGGGCTTCCAAGAGACCCAGTACTTC. Translation gives CASSLARGFQETQYF.

About this clone: At the DNA level, this CDR3 is encoded by other sequences in the same sample as well. The genes are TRBV2 and TRBJ2-7; D is perhaps TRBD1 (5 bases). Germline CDR1 reads SNHLY; CDR2 reads FYNNEI. The CDR3 is made up of 12 amino acids. The ends were cut back, 3 bases at V and 3 bases at J, with 6 bases in the middle. Here the CDR3 DNA reads TGTGCCAGCAGTGAGCAGGGCTACGAGCAGTACTTC. Protein sequence: CASSEQGYEQYF.

In DNA form, the CDR3 reads TGTGCTCCCCCCCGCGGACTAGCGGGGACGAACACCGGGGAGCTGTTTTTT. Translated, it gives CAPPRGLAGTNTGELFF. The genes are TRBV30 and TRBJ2-2; 12 nucleotides match TRBD2. The germline V gene has CDR1 GTSNPN and CDR2 SVGIG (reference sequence). The CDR3 is 17 residues long.

V is TRBV28 and J is TRBJ1-6; 7 nucleotides align to TRBD1. The CDR3 length is 15 residues. Germline V CDR1 and CDR2: MDHEN, SYDVKM. Trimming removed 6 bases from V and 8 bases from J; junction bases left unmatched: 10. The CDR3 nucleotides read TGTGCCAGCAGCAACCCGGGACAGACATATTCACCCCTCCACTTT. This translates into CASSNPGQTYSPLHF.

V gene TRBV7-8 combines with J gene TRBJ1-1; 8 bases are a match to TRBD1. Germline CDR1 reads SGHVS; CDR2 reads FQNEAQ. V lost 5 bases, J lost 4 bases, and 3 bases stayed unmatched. CDR3 length: 13 amino acids. CDR3 loop: CASSITGGTEAFF. As DNA, the CDR3 is TGTGCCAGCAGCATAACAGGGGGCACTGAAGCTTTCTTT.

The chain has TRBV9 and TRBJ2-5, with TRBD2 matching over 13 bases. Per the germline V gene, CDR1 is SGDLS and CDR2 is YYNGEE. The CDR3 runs 16 residues. The trim removed 4 bases at V and 5 bases at J, leaving 8 bases unmatched. CDR3 bases: TGTGCCAGCAGCCCGGGGACTAGCGGGGCTACTGAGACCCAGTACTTC. Translating it yields CASSPGTSGATETQYF.

The V gene is TRBV29-1, the J gene TRBJ1-1; 8 bases are a match to TRBD1. The junction had 4 bases not matched to a gene; V was cut back by 3 bases and J by 4 bases. Germline V CDR1 and CDR2: SQVTM, ANQGSEA. The CDR3 consists of 13 residues. The CDR3 DNA sequence: TGCAGCGTTGAGAGAGGACAGGGCACTGAAGCTTTCTTT. Translating it yields CSVERGQGTEAFF. Looking up the rest from reference TRBV29-1 and TRBJ1-1 gives the full variable domain: SAVISQKPSRDICQRGTSLTIQCQVDSQVTMMFWYRQQPGQSLTLIATANQGSEATYESGFVIDKFPISRPNLTFSTLTVSNMSPEDSSIYLCSVERGQGTEAFFGQGTRLTVV.

This clone occurred a few times. The rearrangement links TRBV12-5 to TRBJ1-2; 8 bases agree with TRBD1. V trimming: 4 bases; J trimming: 3 bases; junction bases outside the gene matches: 10. The CDR3 covers 16 residues. Germline CDR1 reads LGHNT; CDR2 reads FRNRAP. The chain's CDR3 is CASGSWISGQDYGYTF. The CDR3 DNA follows: TGTGCTAGTGGTTCCTGGATTTCGGGACAGGACTATGGCTACACCTTC.

The chain carries TRBV5-6 and TRBJ1-1; no firm D call. This CDR3 is built from 13 residues. Trimming left V 0 bases short and J 7 bases short, with 10 bases between. In germline, CDR1 is SGHDT, CDR2 YYEEEE. CDR3 coding DNA: TGTGCCAGCAGCTTGGTTGGGCCACATGAAGCTTTCTTT. It yields the protein CASSLVGPHEAFF.

Only one count was recorded for this clone. The chain links TRBV5-1 to TRBJ2-7; the match to TRBD1 covers 8 bases. The CDR3 runs to 16 residues. Germline CDR1 SGHRS, CDR2 YFSETQ. V shed 6 bases and J 0 bases; nucleotides not matched to a gene: 11. CDR3 residues: CASKQGDGRSSYEQYF. In DNA form, the CDR3 reads TGCGCCAGCAAACAGGGGGACGGGCGAAGCTCCTACGAGCAGTACTTC.

In this sample, this clone turned up once. This sequence joins TRBV28 and TRBJ1-2, with D possibly being TRBD1 (6 bases). CDR1 is MDHEN and CDR2 is SYDVKM in the germline V gene. This CDR3 region has 15 residues. Trimming took off 3 bases at V and 8 bases at J, with 19 bases between the two ends. DNA of the CDR3: TGTGCCAGCAGTTTCTCCCTAGGGGGGGTGGTCGGCTACACCTTC. This encodes CASSFSLGGVVGYTF.

DNA of the CDR3: TGTGCCAGCAGCTCCCCGGCGGGGGCCCGACTCACAGATACGCAGTATTTT. Protein: CASSSPAGARLTDTQYF. The rearrangement joins TRBV7-2 to TRBJ2-3, with D perhaps matching TRBD2 (7 bases). Trimming removed 4 bases at V and 2 bases at J, with 19 bases between. This CDR3 is 17 amino acids long. CDR1 and CDR2 (germline): SGHTA, FQGNSA.

V is TRBV18 and J is TRBJ2-7; the D gene is possibly TRBD1 (5 bases). Trimming took 0 bases from V and 1 from J, leaving 10 bases between them. The germline CDR1 and CDR2 sequences are KGHSH and LQKENI. There are 15 residues in the CDR3. The CDR3 sequence: CASSPPSQGSYEQYF. Here the CDR3 DNA reads TGTGCCAGCTCACCACCTTCCCAGGGTTCCTACGAGCAGTACTTC.

CDR3 residues: CASSLSGDEQYF. CDR3 coding DNA: TGTGCCAGCAGCTTATCAGGGGACGAGCAGTACTTC. The V and J genes are TRBV7-9 and TRBJ2-7, with D possibly being TRBD1 (6 bases). V was trimmed by 2 bases and J by 5 bases, leaving 7 bases between them. Per the germline V gene, CDR1 is SEHNR and CDR2 is FQNEAQ (reference sequence). The CDR3 loop spans 12 amino acids.

The rearrangement links TRBV28 to TRBJ1-1; maybe TRBD1 (6 bases). Germline V CDR1 and CDR2: MDHEN, SYDVKM. V shed 6 bases and J shed 3 bases, with 14 bases lying between them. This CDR3 has 14 residues. The CDR3 reads CASSLRTAYTEAFF. The CDR3 DNA sequence: TGTGCCAGCAGCCTACGGACAGCCTACACTGAAGCTTTCTTT.

The V and J genes are TRBV19 and TRBJ1-6; 11 bases agree with TRBD1. The CDR3 runs to 13 residues. V shed 9 bases, J shed 9 bases, and the junction held 4 bases outside the gene matches. CDR1 is LNHDA and CDR2 is SQIVND in the germline V gene (reference sequence). CDR3 nucleotide sequence: TGTGCCAGGGACAGGGGGCGCATTTCACCCCTCCACTTT. Encoded protein: CARDRGRISPLHF.

The CDR3 spells CASRLMGAEAFF. CDR3 sequence (DNA): TGTGCCAGCAGATTAATGGGGGCGGAAGCTTTCTTT. The chain combines TRBV21-1 with TRBJ1-1; the table's TRBD1 call for D was not verified on the DNA. TRBV21-1 is a listed pseudogene. CDR3 length equals 12 residues.

V usage is TRBV5-5 and J usage is TRBJ2-2, with D unclear. The germline CDR1 and CDR2 sequences are SGHKS and YYEKEE (reference sequence). The CDR3 runs to 14 residues. V was cut by 0 bases and J by 2 bases, with 5 bases left in between. The CDR3 loop is CASSLDPNTGELFF. The CDR3 coding sequence is TGTGCCAGCAGCTTGGATCCTAACACCGGGGAGCTGTTTTTT.

This clone appeared a few times. V is TRBV27 and J is TRBJ1-2; 11 bases map to TRBD1. Germline V gene sequence: CDR1 MNHEY, CDR2 SMNVEV (reference sequence). The V and J ends lost 5 bases and 7 bases, in that order; junction bases with no gene match: 6. The CDR3 has 14 amino acids. The CDR3 reads CASSPRTGGLGYTF. DNA for the CDR3: TGTGCCAGCAGTCCCCGGACAGGGGGCCTTGGCTACACCTTC.

The chain uses TRBV29-1 and TRBJ1-2, with 7 bases identical to TRBD1. The CDR3 runs to 11 residues. Germline assignment: CDR1 SQVTM and CDR2 ANQGSEA. V trimming: 6 bases; J trimming: 6 bases; junction bases outside the gene matches: 4. CDR3 in amino acids: CSVGTENGYTF. In DNA form, the CDR3 reads TGCAGCGTCGGGACAGAGAATGGCTACACCTTC.

The chain joins TRBV5-1 to TRBJ2-1, with 9 bases fitting TRBD1. V was pared by 3 bases and J by 6 bases, with 13 bases of the junction left unmatched. Germline V CDR1 and CDR2: SGHRS, YFSETQ. The CDR3 is made up of 17 amino acids. CDR3 sequence reads: CASSWSLGTGRGNEQFF. CDR3 nucleotide sequence: TGCGCCAGCAGCTGGTCCTTGGGGACAGGGAGGGGCAATGAGCAGTTCTTC. Based on the CDR3 plus reference TRBV5-1 and TRBJ2-1, the full variable domain is KAGVTQTPRYLIKTRGQQVTLSCSPISGHRSVSWYQQTPGQGLQFLFEYFSETQRNKGNFPGRFSGRQFSNSRSEMNVSTLELGDSALYLCASSWSLGTGRGNEQFFGPGTRLTVL.

This clone has more than one count but fewer than ten. This chain joins TRBV29-1 and TRBJ2-3; TRBD1 aligns across 7 bases. Germline CDR1 and CDR2: SQVTM and ANQGSEA. Trimming at V came to 3 bases and at J to 0 bases, leaving 6 bases not matched to a gene. The CDR3 contains 15 residues. DNA of the CDR3: TGCAGCGTTGATAATACAGGGGCTAGCACAGATACGCAGTATTTT. Amino acid sequence: CSVDNTGASTDTQYF.